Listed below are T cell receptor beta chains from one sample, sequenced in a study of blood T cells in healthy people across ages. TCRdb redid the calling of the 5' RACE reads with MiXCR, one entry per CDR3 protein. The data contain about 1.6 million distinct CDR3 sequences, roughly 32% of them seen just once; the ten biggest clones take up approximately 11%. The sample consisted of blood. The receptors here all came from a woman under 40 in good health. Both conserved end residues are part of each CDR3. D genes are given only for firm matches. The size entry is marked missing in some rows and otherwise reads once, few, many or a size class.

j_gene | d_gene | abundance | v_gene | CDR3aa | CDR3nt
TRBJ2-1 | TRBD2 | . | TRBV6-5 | CASSYSTSGGKEQFF | TGTGCCAGCAGTTACTCGACTAGCGGGGGGAAAGAGCAGTTCTTC
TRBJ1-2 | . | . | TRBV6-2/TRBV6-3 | CASSYPGGVTFTF | TGTGCCAGCAGTTATCCCGGGGGTGTAACCTTCACCTTC
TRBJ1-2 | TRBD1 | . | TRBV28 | CASTLDRGYNYGYTF | TGTGCCAGCACCCTGGACAGGGGATATAACTATGGCTACACCTTC
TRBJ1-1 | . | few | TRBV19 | CASSWQAEAFF | TGTGCCAGTAGTTGGCAGGCTGAAGCTTTCTTT
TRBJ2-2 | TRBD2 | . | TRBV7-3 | CASRLNPGLATGELFF | TGTGCCAGCAGGCTTAACCCGGGACTAGCTACCGGGGAGCTGTTTTTT
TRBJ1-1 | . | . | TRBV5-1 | CASSFEAGNLNTEAFF | TGCGCCAGCAGCTTTGAGGCAGGCAACTTGAACACTGAAGCTTTCTTT
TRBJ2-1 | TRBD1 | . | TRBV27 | CASSPKAGQGYNEQFF | TGTGCCAGCAGTCCGAAAGCGGGACAGGGCTACAATGAGCAGTTCTTC
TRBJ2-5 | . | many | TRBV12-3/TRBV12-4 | CASSTGARETQYF | TGTGCCAGCAGTACGGGGGCGCGAGAGACCCAGTACTTC
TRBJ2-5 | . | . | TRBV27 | CASSPDSMETQYF | TGTGCCAGCAGTCCCGATTCGATGGAGACCCAGTACTTC
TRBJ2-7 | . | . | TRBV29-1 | CSGGVPYEQYF | TGCAGCGGTGGGGTCCCCTACGAGCAGTACTTC
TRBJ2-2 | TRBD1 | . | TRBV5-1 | CASNADRGLTGELFF | TGCGCCAGCAACGCCGACAGGGGGCTGACCGGGGAGCTGTTTTTT
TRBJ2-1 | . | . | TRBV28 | CASSTYQASSYNEQFF | TGTGCCAGCTCGACCTACCAGGCTAGCTCCTACAATGAGCAGTTCTTC
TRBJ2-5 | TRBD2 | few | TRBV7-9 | CASNGGGLQETQYF | TGTGCCAGCAACGGCGGGGGGCTCCAAGAGACCCAGTACTTC
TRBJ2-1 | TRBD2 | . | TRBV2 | CASSEGSGSSSYNEQFF | TGTGCCAGCAGTGAGGGGAGCGGGAGCAGCTCCTACAATGAGCAGTTCTTC
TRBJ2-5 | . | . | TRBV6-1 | CASSVGGTGLQETQYF | TGTGCCAGCAGTGTGGGAGGGACAGGCCTCCAAGAGACCCAGTACTTC
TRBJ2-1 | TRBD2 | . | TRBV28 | CASSSPLIVAGGGNEQFF | TGTGCCAGCAGCTCGCCCCTCATAGTGGCGGGAGGGGGCAATGAGCAGTTCTTC
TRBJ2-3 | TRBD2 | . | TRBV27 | CASRRGADTQYF | TGTGCCAGCCGGCGGGGGGCAGATACGCAGTATTTT
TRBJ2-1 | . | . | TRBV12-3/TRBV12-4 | CASRTQDEQFF | TGTGCCAGCAGAACACAAGATGAGCAGTTCTTC